This record concerns one TCR beta chain sequence. Its target is unknown. The data are from a study of cytomegalovirus exposure and HLA in healthy donors. Study-level results: Published work reported that the classifier diagnosed cytomegalovirus status with high specificity and sensitivity.

Clones were read by immunoSEQ multiplex PCR, and TCRdb kept only the in-frame ones, dropping some. The table has 100,000 to 150,000 clones, approximately 92% seen once. The TCR sequence derives from a woman aged 18-29 years in good health and CMV-seronegative. The source material was PBMCs.

CDR3 sequence (DNA): TGTGCCAGCCGGGACAGCTCCCCCTATGGCTACACCTTC. It yields the protein CASRDSSPYGYTF. J is TRBJ1-2 and V is TRBV2; 7 bases align to TRBD1. CDR3 size: 13 residues. CDR1 and CDR2 (germline): SNHLY, FYNNEI. Trimming cost V 8 bases and J 4 bases; bases outside gene matches: 7.